This T cell receptor (beta chain) was sequenced in a study of blood T cell repertoires in COVID-19. Study-level information: Acute-phase and convalescent COVID-19 samples originated in the United States, Italy and Spain. Nucleic acid was either cDNA or gDNA, and it came from T cells, B-cell-depleted T cells, or PBMCs.

The CDR3 extends over 13 amino acids. Germline assignment: CDR1 MNHEY and CDR2 SVGAGI. With 7 bases clipped from V and 10 bases from J, the junction kept 5 bases outside the gene matches. In the authors' workflow: The assay estimated nucleated cells by amplifying reference gene primers. Sequenced by immunoSEQ multiplex PCR; TCRdb stores in-frame clones only, minus some. The D gene and trimming were derived from the DNA, and the V and J assignments and clone size from that table. The sample has about 280,000 clones; approximately 90% are singletons. The chain carries TRBV6-5 and TRBJ1-6, with 9 bases that match TRBD1. This clonotype was sampled from a middle-aged man with acute or convalescent COVID-19. The sequenced material came from peripheral blood. In DNA form, the CDR3 reads TGTGCCAGCATTCCGGGACAGGGCTCACCCCTCCACTTT. Amino acids: CASIPGQGSPLHF.